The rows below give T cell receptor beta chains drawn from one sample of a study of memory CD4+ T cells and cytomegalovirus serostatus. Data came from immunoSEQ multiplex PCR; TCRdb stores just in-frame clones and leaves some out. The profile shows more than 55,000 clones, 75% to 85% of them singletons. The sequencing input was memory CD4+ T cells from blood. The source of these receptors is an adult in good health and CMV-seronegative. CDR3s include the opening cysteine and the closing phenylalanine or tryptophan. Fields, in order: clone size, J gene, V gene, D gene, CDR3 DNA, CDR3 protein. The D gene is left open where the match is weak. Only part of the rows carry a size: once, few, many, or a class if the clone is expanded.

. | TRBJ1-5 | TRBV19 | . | TGTGCCAGTGTTTCGGGGTTGGTCGGCTATAGCAATCAGCCCCAGCATTTT | CASVSGLVGYSNQPQHF
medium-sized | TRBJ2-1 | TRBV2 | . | TGTGCCAGCAGGCCCCAGGGGGCGGGAGGGATGAATGAGCAGTTCTTC | CASRPQGAGGMNEQFF
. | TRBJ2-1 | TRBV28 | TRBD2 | TGTGCCAGCAGTCCTAATGGGGGACTAGCGGGAGGGAAGAATGAGCAGTTCTTC | CASSPNGGLAGGKNEQFF
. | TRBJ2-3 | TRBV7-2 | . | TGTGCCAGCAGGGAAAGGGGGGGATGGGCCACAGATACGCAGTATTTT | CASRERGGWATDTQYF
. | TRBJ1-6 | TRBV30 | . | TGTGCCTGGAGATCCACAGGGAGGGCCAATTCACCCCTCCACTTT | CAWRSTGRANSPLHF
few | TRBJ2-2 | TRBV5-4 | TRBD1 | TGTGCCAGCAGCTCCAGGACAGGCCTGGACACCGGGGAGCTGTTTTTT | CASSSRTGLDTGELFF
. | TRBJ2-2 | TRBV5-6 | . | TGTGCCAGCAGCCTTCAGCGGTTCGGGGAGCTGTTTTTT | CASSLQRFGELFF
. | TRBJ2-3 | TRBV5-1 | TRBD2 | TGCGCCAGCAGCCACGGGACTAGAGAGGAAGATACGCAGTATTTT | CASSHGTREEDTQYF
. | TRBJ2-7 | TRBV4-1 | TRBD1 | TGCGCCAGCAGCCCGGGACAGACGACCCGGTCCTCCTACGAGCAGTACTTC | CASSPGQTTRSSYEQYF
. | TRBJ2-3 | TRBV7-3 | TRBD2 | TGTGCCAGCAGCAAAAGCGGGAGTAGCACAGATACGCAGTATTTT | CASSKSGSSTDTQYF
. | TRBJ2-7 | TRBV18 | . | TGTGCCAGCTCACCCACCCGGGGGAACGAGCAGTACTTC | CASSPTRGNEQYF
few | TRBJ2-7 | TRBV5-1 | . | TGCGCCAGCAGCTTGGGGGCAGACCCAATCTACGAGCAGTACTTC | CASSLGADPIYEQYF
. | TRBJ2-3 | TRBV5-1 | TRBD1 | TGCGCCAGCAGCTTGGGACAGGGGAGCGGAGATACGCAGTATTTT | CASSLGQGSGDTQYF
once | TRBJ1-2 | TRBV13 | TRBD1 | TGTGCCAGCAGACTACAGGGGGGGTCTTATGGCTACACCTTC | CASRLQGGSYGYTF
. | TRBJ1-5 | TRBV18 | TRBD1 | TGTGCCAGCTCTCAAGGACAGGGGGCGGGTCAGCCCCAGCATTTT | CASSQGQGAGQPQHF
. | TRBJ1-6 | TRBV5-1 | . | TGCGCCAGCAGCTTGGGGGGGCCACGCTCCTATAATTCACCCCTCCACTTT | CASSLGGPRSYNSPLHF
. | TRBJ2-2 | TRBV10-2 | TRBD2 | TGCGCCAGCAGGACTAGCGGGGGCGGCACCGGGGAGCTGTTTTTT | CASRTSGGGTGELFF
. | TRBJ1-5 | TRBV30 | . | TGTGCCTGGACCCCCGGAAGAGGCAATCAGCCCCAGCATTTT | CAWTPGRGNQPQHF
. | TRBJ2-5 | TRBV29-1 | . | TGCAGCGTAGCCCGAGTCGGCCCTGCGGAGACCCAGTACTTC | CSVARVGPAETQYF
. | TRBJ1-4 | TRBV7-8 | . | TGTGCCAGCAGCTCGGCAGCAACTAATGAAAAACTGTTTTTT | CASSSAATNEKLFF
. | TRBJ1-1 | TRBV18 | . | TGTGCCAGCTCACGGGACACGGTGAACACTGAAGCTTTCTTT | CASSRDTVNTEAFF
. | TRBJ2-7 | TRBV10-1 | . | TGCGCCAGCAGTGAGTCCGGATTCCCCTACGAGCAGTACTTC | CASSESGFPYEQYF
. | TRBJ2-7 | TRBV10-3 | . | TGTGCCATCAGTGGGATGAGGAGCGAAAACGAGCAGTACTTC | CAISGMRSENEQYF
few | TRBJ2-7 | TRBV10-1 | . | TGCGCCAGCAGTGAGGGCAGAGGTACGAAGCAGTACTTC | CASSEGRGTKQYF
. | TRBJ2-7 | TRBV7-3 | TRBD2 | TGTGCCAGCAGCTTAAGGGGCGGGGGTCCCTACGAGCAGTACTTC | CASSLRGGGPYEQYF
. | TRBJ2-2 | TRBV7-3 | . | TGTGCCAGCAGCCGGGGGCGGCGAGGCACCGGGGAGCTGTTTTTT | CASSRGRRGTGELFF
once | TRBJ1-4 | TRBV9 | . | TGTGCCAGCGGGCGGGATGCAACTAATGAAAAACTGTTTTTT | CASGRDATNEKLFF
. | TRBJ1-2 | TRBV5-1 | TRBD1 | TGCGCCAGCAGCTATGACCCAGGGGGCCGCTATGGCTACACCTTC | CASSYDPGGRYGYTF
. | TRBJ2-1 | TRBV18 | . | TGTGCCAGCTCACTCGGACATATAGGAAATGAGCAGTTCTTC | CASSLGHIGNEQFF